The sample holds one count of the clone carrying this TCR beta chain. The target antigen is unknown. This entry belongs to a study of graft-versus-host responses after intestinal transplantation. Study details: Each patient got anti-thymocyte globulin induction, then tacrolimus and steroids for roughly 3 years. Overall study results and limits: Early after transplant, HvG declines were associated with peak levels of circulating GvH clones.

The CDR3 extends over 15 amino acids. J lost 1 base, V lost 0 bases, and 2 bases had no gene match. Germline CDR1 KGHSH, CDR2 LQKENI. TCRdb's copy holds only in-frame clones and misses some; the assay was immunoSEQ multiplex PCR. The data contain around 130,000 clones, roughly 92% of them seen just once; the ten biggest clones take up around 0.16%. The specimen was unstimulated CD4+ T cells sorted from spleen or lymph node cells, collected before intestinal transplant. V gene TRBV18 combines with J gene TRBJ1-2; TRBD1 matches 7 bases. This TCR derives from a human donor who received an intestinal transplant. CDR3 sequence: CASSPPTGINYGYTF. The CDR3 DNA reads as TGTGCCAGCTCACCACCGACAGGGATTAACTATGGCTACACCTTC.